This is a list of T cell receptor beta chains from one sample in a study of T cells in Graves' hyperthyroidism and ophthalmopathy. TCRdb re-called the multiplex PCR reads with MiXCR, one entry per CDR3 protein. The data show 560,000 or so distinct CDR3 sequences, with under 60% seen just once and 8% to 8.5% held by the top ten. The sample consisted of peripheral blood or thyroid tissue (not recorded which). The receptors here all came from a woman in her late teens or twenties with Graves' hyperthyroidism. The CDR3 runs from the conserved cysteine through the conserved F or W. D genes are given only for firm matches. A row's size may be missing; if present it is once, few, many or a size class.

V	D	J	size	DNA	CDR3
TRBV10-3	TRBD2	TRBJ2-5	few	TGTGCCAGCAGGGAACTAGCGGGTCATAACCGCCAAGAGACCCAGTACTTC	CASRELAGHNRQETQYF
TRBV7-9	NA	TRBJ1-6	NA	TGTGCCAGCAGCTTAGCTACCGGAGCGACAGCTTCACCCCTCCACTTT	CASSLATGATASPLHF
TRBV29-1	NA	TRBJ2-3	few	TGCAGCGTTGAGGGGCAGTGGACAGATACGCAGTATTTT	CSVEGQWTDTQYF
TRBV10-3	NA	TRBJ2-6	NA	TGTGCCAGCTCCAGCCCTTGGGCCAACGTCCTGACTTTC	CASSSPWANVLTF
TRBV7-2	TRBD2	TRBJ2-5	few	TGTGCCAGCAGCCAAGACAGTAGCGGGCAAGAGACCCAGTACTTC	CASSQDSSGQETQYF
TRBV7-2	NA	TRBJ1-2	NA	TGTGCCAGCAGCACAGAAAACGGGGGAGGAGGCTACTATGGCTACACCTTC	CASSTENGGGGYYGYTF
TRBV6-5	NA	TRBJ2-5	NA	TGTGCCAGCAAGCGGAACCGTAACGAATTGGGGACCCAGTACTTC	CASKRNRNELGTQYF
TRBV20-1	NA	TRBJ2-5	few	TGCAGTGCCCCCCGGATGGAAGAGACCCAGTACTTC	CSAPRMEETQYF
TRBV12-3/TRBV12-4	NA	TRBJ1-2	few	TGTGCCAGCAGTCGAACAGCCAGCAGTAACTATGGCTACACCTTC	CASSRTASSNYGYTF
TRBV19	TRBD1	TRBJ2-5	few	TGTGCCAGTAGTTCCGGGACAGGGTTTTATGAGACCCAGTACTTC	CASSSGTGFYETQYF
TRBV7-2	TRBD2	TRBJ2-7	NA	TGTGCCAGCAGCCGAGGCGGGAGTGACTACGAGCAGTACTTC	CASSRGGSDYEQYF